The rows below give T cell receptor beta chains drawn from one sample of a study of response to subunit inactivated influenza vaccine. TCRdb reanalysed the RT-PCR reads using MiXCR and keeps one entry per CDR3 protein. The sample lists 530,000 or so distinct CDR3 sequences, 10% to 15% seen once, with more than 8.5% in the top ten. Material: PBMCs from blood, obtained on the day of vaccination. Every receptor here comes from a man aged 50-60 years who received an inactivated influenza vaccine. The CDR3 runs from the conserved cysteine through the conserved F or W. The order of the fields is J gene, clone size, V gene, D gene, CDR3 protein, CDR3 DNA. A D gene is named only where the DNA matches it firmly. For some rows the clone size is stated as once, few or many, or as a class when expanded; others skip it.

j_call: TRBJ2-7; clone_size: NA; v_call: TRBV7-2; d_call: TRBD2; cdr3_aa: CASTATSGAYEQYF; cdr3_nt: TGTGCCAGCACCGCGACTAGCGGGGCCTACGAGCAGTACTTC
j_call: TRBJ2-1; clone_size: many; v_call: TRBV4-3; d_call: NA; cdr3_aa: CASSQDQGSSYNEQFF; cdr3_nt: TGCGCCAGCAGCCAAGATCAGGGGAGCTCCTACAATGAGCAGTTCTTC
j_call: TRBJ1-1; clone_size: few; v_call: TRBV28; d_call: NA; cdr3_aa: CASSPPGVGYTEAFF; cdr3_nt: TGTGCCAGCAGCCCCCCAGGAGTGGGTTACACTGAAGCTTTCTTT
j_call: TRBJ2-1; clone_size: few; v_call: TRBV3-1; d_call: TRBD2; cdr3_aa: CASSPQRGAVKVFF; cdr3_nt: TGTGCCAGCAGCCCTCAGCGGGGGGCCGTAAAGGTGTTCTTC
j_call: TRBJ2-3; clone_size: NA; v_call: TRBV15; d_call: NA; cdr3_aa: CATSRGNIFTDTQYF; cdr3_nt: TGTGCCACCAGCAGGGGAAACATCTTCACAGATACGCAGTATTTT
j_call: TRBJ2-2; clone_size: NA; v_call: TRBV28; d_call: NA; cdr3_aa: CASSIRAGRSRELFF; cdr3_nt: TGTGCCAGCAGCATTCGGGCAGGGAGGAGTAGGGAGCTGTTTTTT
j_call: TRBJ2-7; clone_size: many; v_call: TRBV7-2; d_call: NA; cdr3_aa: CASSLAPGRGQYF; cdr3_nt: TGTGCCAGCAGCTTAGCGCCAGGGCGGGGGCAGTACTTC
j_call: TRBJ2-1; clone_size: few; v_call: TRBV7-9; d_call: TRBD2; cdr3_aa: CASSRTSGTLDEQFF; cdr3_nt: TGTGCCAGCAGCCGGACTAGCGGGACTCTAGATGAGCAGTTCTTC
j_call: TRBJ1-6; clone_size: NA; v_call: TRBV10-3; d_call: NA; cdr3_aa: CAIKGGLSPLHF; cdr3_nt: TGTGCCATCAAGGGGGGTCTATCACCCCTCCACTTT
j_call: TRBJ2-5; clone_size: few; v_call: TRBV6-5; d_call: TRBD2; cdr3_aa: CASSYILAGGQKTQYF; cdr3_nt: TGTGCCAGCAGTTATATTCTAGCGGGGGGTCAAAAGACCCAGTACTTC
j_call: TRBJ2-1; clone_size: NA; v_call: TRBV4-3; d_call: NA; cdr3_aa: CASSQDEGGRYNEQFF; cdr3_nt: TGCGCCAGCAGCCAAGATGAAGGGGGACGCTACAATGAGCAGTTCTTC
j_call: TRBJ2-1; clone_size: NA; v_call: TRBV28; d_call: NA; cdr3_aa: CASSNRLTGSSNYNEQFF; cdr3_nt: TGTGCCAGCAGCAATCGATTAACCGGTTCATCCAACTACAATGAGCAGTTCTTC
j_call: TRBJ2-1; clone_size: few; v_call: TRBV9; d_call: TRBD1; cdr3_aa: CASSAGQGARNEQFF; cdr3_nt: TGTGCCAGCAGCGCTGGCCAGGGGGCGCGAAATGAGCAGTTCTTC
j_call: TRBJ2-5; clone_size: NA; v_call: TRBV5-1; d_call: NA; cdr3_aa: CASSLGASVQETQYF; cdr3_nt: TGCGCCAGCAGCTTGGGGGCTAGCGTCCAAGAGACCCAGTACTTC
j_call: TRBJ2-2; clone_size: NA; v_call: TRBV9; d_call: NA; cdr3_aa: CASSAPSATANTGELFF; cdr3_nt: TGTGCCAGCAGCGCGCCCTCCGCGACAGCAAACACCGGGGAGCTGTTTTTT
j_call: TRBJ1-5; clone_size: few; v_call: TRBV28; d_call: NA; cdr3_aa: CASSYGRGFHQPQHF; cdr3_nt: TGTGCCAGCAGTTATGGGAGAGGATTCCATCAGCCCCAGCATTTT